This TCR beta chain was retrieved from a study of PD-1 blockade in classical Hodgkin lymphoma. Method: immunoSEQ multiplex PCR; TCRdb's copy keeps in-frame clones and lacks some. The sample holds more than 12,000 clones; around 80% are singletons and the top ten take roughly a quarter. Looked up from germline, CDR1 is SGDLS and CDR2 is YYNGEE. The junction had 4 bases not matched to a gene; V was cut back by 0 bases and J by 3 bases. This CDR3 is 16 amino acids long. Autologous stem cell transplantation was followed by relapse in every patient, and brentuximab vedotin exposure varied. Sequenced material: peripheral blood mononuclear cells (PBMCs), taken before the second cycle of nivolumab. V and J are TRBV9 and TRBJ1-2; 11 nucleotides line up with TRBD1. This TCR was recovered from a human donor with classical Hodgkin lymphoma. CDR3 nucleotides: TGTGCCAGCAGCGTAGCCCGGGACAGGGGGGACTATGGCTACACCTTC. Its translation is CASSVARDRGDYGYTF.